This TCR beta chain was recovered during a study of T-cell memory formation after mild COVID-19. TCRdb reprocessed the 5' RACE reads via MiXCR and lists one record per CDR3 protein. The sample includes 250,000 to 300,000 distinct CDR3 sequences, 18% of them seen just once. This TCR derives from a man aged 18 to 29 who had mild COVID-19 (a few samples of this study predate the infection). Cell type and time point are not known. Input material: PBMCs or a T cell subset sorted from them (not recorded which).

The CDR3 loop is CASSYSMSTGPYEQYF. CDR3 coding DNA: TGTGCCAGCAGTTACTCGATGTCAACAGGGCCCTACGAGCAGTACTTC. The V call is TRBV6-2 or TRBV6-3, the J call TRBJ2-7; D is perhaps TRBD1 (6 bases). V dropped 0 bases and J dropped 2 bases, with 14 bases sitting between them. There are 16 residues in the CDR3. The V gene's germline CDR1 is MNHEY and CDR2 SVGEGT.